This T cell receptor beta chain appears in the sequencing data of a study of immune evolution from preneoplasia to lung adenocarcinoma. Overall study context: HLA loss of heterozygosity: around 6.5% AIS, about 15% MIA, about 35% ADC, none AAH.

Trimming removed 0 bases from V and 5 bases from J, with 10 bases in between. There are 15 residues in the CDR3. Looked up from germline, CDR1 is LGHNA and CDR2 is YSLEER. Two lung cancer pathologists independently confirmed each histologic diagnosis. Clones were sequenced by immunoSEQ multiplex PCR, and TCRdb holds only the in-frame ones, with some missing. The sample includes 6,200 or so clones, around 76% seen only once; the top ten take about 12%. This receptor was obtained from a person between 65 and 80 years old with lung adenocarcinoma. The chain has TRBV4-3 and TRBJ2-2; no definite D call. Sequenced input: FFPE minimally invasive lung adenocarcinoma tissue. The chain's CDR3 is CASSQEADGTGELFF. The CDR3 nucleotides read TGCGCCAGCAGCCAAGAGGCAGACGGTACCGGGGAGCTGTTTTTT.